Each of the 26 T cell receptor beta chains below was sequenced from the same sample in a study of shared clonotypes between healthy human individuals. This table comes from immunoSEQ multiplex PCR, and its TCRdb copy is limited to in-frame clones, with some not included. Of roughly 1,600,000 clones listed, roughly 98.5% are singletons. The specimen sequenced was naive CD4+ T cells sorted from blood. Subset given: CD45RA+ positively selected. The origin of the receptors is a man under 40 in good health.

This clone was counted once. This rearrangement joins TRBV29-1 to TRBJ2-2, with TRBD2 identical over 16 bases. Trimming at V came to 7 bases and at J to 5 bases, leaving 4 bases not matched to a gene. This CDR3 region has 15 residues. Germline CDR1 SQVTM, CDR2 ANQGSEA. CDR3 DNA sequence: TGCAGCGCTCAGGGACTAGCGGGAGGGACCGGGGAGCTGTTTTTT. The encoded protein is CSAQGLAGGTGELFF.

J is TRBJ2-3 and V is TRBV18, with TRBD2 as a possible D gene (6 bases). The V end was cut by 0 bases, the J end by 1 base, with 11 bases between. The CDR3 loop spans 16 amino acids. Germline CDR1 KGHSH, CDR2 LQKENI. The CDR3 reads CASSPPRGVGTDTQYF. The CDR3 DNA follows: TGTGCCAGCTCACCACCGCGGGGAGTGGGCACAGATACGCAGTATTTT. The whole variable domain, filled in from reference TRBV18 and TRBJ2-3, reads NAGVMQNPRHLVRRRGQEARLRCSPMKGHSHVYWYRQLPEEGLKFMVYLQKENIIDESGMPKERFSAEFPKEGPSILRIQQVVRGDSAAYFCASSPPRGVGTDTQYFGPGTRLTVL.

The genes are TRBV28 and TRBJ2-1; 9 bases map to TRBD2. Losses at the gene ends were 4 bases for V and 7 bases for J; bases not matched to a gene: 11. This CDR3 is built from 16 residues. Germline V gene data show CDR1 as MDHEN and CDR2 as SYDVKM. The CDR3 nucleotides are TGTGCCAGCAGTTCCGGGACTAGCTCCCCGGGGAATGAGCAGTTCTTC. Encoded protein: CASSSGTSSPGNEQFF.

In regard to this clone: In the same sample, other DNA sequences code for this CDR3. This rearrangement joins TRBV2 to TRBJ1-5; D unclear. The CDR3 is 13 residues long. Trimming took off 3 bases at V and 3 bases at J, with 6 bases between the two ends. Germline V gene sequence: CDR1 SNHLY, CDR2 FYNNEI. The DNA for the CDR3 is TGTGCCAGCAGTGAGGGAAACAATCAGCCCCAGCATTTT. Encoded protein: CASSEGNNQPQHF.

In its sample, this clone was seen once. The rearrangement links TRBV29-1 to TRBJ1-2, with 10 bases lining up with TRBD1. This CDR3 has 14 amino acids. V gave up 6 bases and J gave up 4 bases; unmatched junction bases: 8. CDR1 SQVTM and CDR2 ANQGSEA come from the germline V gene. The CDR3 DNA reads TGCAGCGTGGAGCAGACAGGGGGCGGCTATGGCTACACCTTC. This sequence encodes CSVEQTGGGYGYTF.

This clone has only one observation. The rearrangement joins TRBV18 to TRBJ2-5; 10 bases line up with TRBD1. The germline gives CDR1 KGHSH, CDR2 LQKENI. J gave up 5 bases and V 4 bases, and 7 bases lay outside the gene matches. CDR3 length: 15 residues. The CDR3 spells CASSRTGTGVETQYF. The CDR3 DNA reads TGTGCCAGCTCACGGACCGGGACAGGGGTCGAGACCCAGTACTTC.

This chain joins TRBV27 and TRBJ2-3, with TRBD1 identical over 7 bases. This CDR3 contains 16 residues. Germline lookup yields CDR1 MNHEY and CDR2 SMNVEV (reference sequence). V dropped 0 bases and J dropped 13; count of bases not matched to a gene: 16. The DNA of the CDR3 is TGTGCCAGCAGTTTATCACAAGGGGGCGCGAAATCCAAGGAGTATTTT. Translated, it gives CASSLSQGGAKSKEYF.

CDR3 DNA sequence: TGTGCCAGCAGCTTGACGGGCCTCTCCTACAATGAGCAGTTCTTC. It codes for CASSLTGLSYNEQFF. This chain uses TRBV7-9 with TRBJ2-1; no clear D gene. This CDR3 has 15 amino acids. Trimming shortened V by 3 bases and J by 0 bases, and 9 bases separated the two germline ends. CDR1 is SEHNR and CDR2 is FQNEAQ in the germline V gene (reference sequence). The full variable domain, rest sourced from reference TRBV7-9 and TRBJ2-1, is DTGVSQNPRHKITKRGQNVTFRCDPISEHNRLYWYRQTLGQGPEFLTYFQNEAQLEKSRLLSDRFSAERPKGSFSTLEIQRTEQGDSAMYLCASSLTGLSYNEQFFGPGTRLTVL.

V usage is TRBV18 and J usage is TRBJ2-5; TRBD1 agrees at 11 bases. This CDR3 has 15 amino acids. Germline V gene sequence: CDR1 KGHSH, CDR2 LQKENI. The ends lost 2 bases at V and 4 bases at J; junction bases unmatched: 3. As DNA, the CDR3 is TGTGCCAGCTCACCATTGGGGACAGGGGGAGAGACCCAGTACTTC. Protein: CASSPLGTGGETQYF.

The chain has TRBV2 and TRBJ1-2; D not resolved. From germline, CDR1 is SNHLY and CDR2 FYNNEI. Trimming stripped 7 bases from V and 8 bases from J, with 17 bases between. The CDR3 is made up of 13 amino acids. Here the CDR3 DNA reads TGTGCCAGCATTTCAGGCGTCTCGGGGGGCTACACCTTC. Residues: CASISGVSGGYTF.

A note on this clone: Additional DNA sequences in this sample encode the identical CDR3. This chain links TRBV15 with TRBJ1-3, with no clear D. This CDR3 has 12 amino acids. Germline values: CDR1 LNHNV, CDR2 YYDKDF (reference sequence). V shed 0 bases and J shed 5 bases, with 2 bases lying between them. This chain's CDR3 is CATSRDRNTIYF. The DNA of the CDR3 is TGTGCCACCAGCAGAGATAGAAACACCATATATTTT.

This chain's CDR3 is CASSKGQGLGNTEAFF. As DNA, the CDR3 is TGCGCCAGCAGCAAAGGACAGGGGCTGGGGAACACTGAAGCTTTCTTT. The V gene is TRBV5-1, the J gene TRBJ1-1, with TRBD1 identical over 9 bases. The CDR3 runs to 16 residues. Germline V CDR1 and CDR2: SGHRS, YFSETQ. J was trimmed by 1 base and V by 4 bases; bases with no gene match: 8.

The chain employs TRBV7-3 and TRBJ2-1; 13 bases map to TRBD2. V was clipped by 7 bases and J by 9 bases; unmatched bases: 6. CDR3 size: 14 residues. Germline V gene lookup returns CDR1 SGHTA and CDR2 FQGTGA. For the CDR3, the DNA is TGTGCCAGCAAAACTAGCGGGAGGGCATTTGAGCAGTTCTTC. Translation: CASKTSGRAFEQFF.

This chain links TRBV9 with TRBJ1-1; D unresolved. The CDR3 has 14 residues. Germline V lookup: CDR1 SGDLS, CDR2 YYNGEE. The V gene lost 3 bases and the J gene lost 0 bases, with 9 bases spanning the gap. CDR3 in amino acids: CASSETSMNTEAFF. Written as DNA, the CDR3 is TGTGCCAGCAGCGAGACCTCCATGAACACTGAAGCTTTCTTT.

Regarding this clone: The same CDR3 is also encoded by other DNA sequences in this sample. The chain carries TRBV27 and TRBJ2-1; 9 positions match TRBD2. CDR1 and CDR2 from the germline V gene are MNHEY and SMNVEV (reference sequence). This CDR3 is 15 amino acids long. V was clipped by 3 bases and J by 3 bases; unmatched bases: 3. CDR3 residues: CASSFSGSSYNEQFF. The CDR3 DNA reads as TGTGCCAGCAGTTTTAGCGGGAGTAGCTACAATGAGCAGTTCTTC.

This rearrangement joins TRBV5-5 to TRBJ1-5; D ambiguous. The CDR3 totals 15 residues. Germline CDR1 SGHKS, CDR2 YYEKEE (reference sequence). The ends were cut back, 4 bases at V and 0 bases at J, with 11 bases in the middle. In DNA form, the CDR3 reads TGTGCCAGCAGCCCGGACGGGTATAGCAATCAGCCCCAGCATTTT. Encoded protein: CASSPDGYSNQPQHF.

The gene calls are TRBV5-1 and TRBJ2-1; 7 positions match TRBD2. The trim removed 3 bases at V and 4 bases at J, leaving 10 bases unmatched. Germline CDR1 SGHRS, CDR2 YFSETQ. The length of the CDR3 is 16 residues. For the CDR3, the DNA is TGCGCCAGCAGCTACTTGACGACTAGCTCTTACAATGAGCAGTTCTTC. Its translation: CASSYLTTSSYNEQFF.

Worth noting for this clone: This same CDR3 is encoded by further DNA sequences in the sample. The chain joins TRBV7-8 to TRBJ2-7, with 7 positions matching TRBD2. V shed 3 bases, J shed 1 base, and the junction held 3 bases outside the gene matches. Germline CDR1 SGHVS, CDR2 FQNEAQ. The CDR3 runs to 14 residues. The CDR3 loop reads CASSFGGSSYEQYF. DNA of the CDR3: TGTGCCAGCAGCTTCGGCGGGAGTTCCTACGAGCAGTACTTC.

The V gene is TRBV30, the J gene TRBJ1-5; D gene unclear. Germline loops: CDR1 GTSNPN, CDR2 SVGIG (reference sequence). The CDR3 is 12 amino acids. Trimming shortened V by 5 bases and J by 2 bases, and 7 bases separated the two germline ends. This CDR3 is CAWGGGNQPQHF. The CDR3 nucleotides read TGTGCCTGGGGTGGGGGCAATCAGCCCCAGCATTTT.

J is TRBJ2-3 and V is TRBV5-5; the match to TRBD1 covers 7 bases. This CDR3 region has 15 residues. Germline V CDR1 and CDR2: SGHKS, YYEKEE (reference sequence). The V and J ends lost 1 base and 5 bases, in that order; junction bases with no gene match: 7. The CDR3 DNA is TGTGCCAGCAGCTTGAGGGGGCGCTGGGAAGATACGCAGTATTTT. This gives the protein CASSLRGRWEDTQYF.

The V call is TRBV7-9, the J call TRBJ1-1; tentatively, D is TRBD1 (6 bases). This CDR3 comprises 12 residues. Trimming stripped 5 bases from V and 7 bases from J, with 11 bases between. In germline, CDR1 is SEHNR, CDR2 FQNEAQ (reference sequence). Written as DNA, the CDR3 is TGTGCCAGCAGCCGTGACAGGCTTGAAGCTTTCTTT. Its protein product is CASSRDRLEAFF.

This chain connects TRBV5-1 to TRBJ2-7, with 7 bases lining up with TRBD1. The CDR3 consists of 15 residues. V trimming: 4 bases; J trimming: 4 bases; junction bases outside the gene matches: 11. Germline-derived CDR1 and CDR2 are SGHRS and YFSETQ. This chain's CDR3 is CASSENRGVGYEQYF. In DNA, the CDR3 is TGCGCCAGCAGCGAGAACAGGGGCGTCGGGTACGAGCAGTACTTC.

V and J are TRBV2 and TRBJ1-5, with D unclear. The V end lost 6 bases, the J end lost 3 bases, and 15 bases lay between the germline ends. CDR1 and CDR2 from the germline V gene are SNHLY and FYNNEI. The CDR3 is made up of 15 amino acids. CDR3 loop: CASRGRASPNQPQHF. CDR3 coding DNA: TGTGCCAGCAGGGGGAGGGCCAGCCCCAATCAGCCCCAGCATTTT.

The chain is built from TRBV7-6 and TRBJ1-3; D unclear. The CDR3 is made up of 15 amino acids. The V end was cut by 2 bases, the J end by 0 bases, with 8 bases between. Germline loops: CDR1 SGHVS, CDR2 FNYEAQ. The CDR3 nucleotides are TGTGCCAGCAGCTTACTGGCACACTCTGGAAACACCATATATTTT. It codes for CASSLLAHSGNTIYF.

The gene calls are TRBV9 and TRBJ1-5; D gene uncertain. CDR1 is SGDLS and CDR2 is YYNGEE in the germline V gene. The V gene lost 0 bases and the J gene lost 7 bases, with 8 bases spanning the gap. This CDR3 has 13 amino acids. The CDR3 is CASSVDFEQPQHF. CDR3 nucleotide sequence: TGTGCCAGCAGCGTAGATTTTGAACAGCCCCAGCATTTT.

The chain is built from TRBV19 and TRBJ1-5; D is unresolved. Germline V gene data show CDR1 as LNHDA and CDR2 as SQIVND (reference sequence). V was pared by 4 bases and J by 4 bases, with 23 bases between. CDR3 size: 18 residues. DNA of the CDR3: TGTGCCAGTAGTAAGTTCCCTTGGGGAGGTGTAGAAAATCAGCCCCAGCATTTT. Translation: CASSKFPWGGVENQPQHF.